This record looks at one T cell receptor beta chain sequence and its context. Its antigen is undetermined. TCRdb re-derived calls from the 5' RACE reads in MiXCR, one entry per CDR3 protein. This table holds about 800,000 distinct CDR3 sequences, approximately 10% found once. The entry originates in a study of CD8 T cells in ankylosing spondylitis. Study observations and caveats: A motif of eight or nine highly homologous TCR beta variants was seen as apparently characteristic of ankylosing spondylitis blood. Matched ankylosing spondylitis synovial fluid reportedly showed significant enrichment of disease-linked clones.

The germline V gene has CDR1 SGHRS and CDR2 YFSETQ. Trimming cost V 2 bases and J 1 base, with 12 bases left between them. The CDR3 has 15 residues. The chain links TRBV5-1 to TRBJ1-1, with D perhaps TRBD1 (5 bases). The receptor's source is a male donor with ankylosing spondylitis. The specimen was blood, either unsorted or a sorted T cell fraction (not recorded which). CDR3 sequence: CASSFFGQANTEAFF. In DNA form, the CDR3 reads TGCGCCAGCAGCTTTTTCGGACAAGCGAACACTGAAGCTTTCTTT.